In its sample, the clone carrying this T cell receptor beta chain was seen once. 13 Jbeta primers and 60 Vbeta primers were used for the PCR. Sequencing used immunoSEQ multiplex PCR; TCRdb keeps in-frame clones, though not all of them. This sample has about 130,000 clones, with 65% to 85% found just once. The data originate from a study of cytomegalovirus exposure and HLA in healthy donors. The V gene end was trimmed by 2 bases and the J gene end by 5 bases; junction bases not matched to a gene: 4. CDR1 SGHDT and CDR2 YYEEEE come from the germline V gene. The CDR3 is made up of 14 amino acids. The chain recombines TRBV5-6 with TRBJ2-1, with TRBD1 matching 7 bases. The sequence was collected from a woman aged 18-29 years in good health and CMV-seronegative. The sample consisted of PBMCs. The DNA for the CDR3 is TGTGCCAGCAGCTTATGGGGACAGCACAATGAGCAGTTCTTC. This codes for CASSLWGQHNEQFF.